Listed below are T cell receptor beta chains from one sample, sequenced in a study of blood T cells in healthy people across ages. TCRdb ran MiXCR on the 5' RACE reads and lists one entry per CDR3 protein. The sample has hundreds of thousands of distinct CDR3 sequences; approximately 52% are singletons. The sequenced sample was blood. These TCRs come from a woman of 80 years or more in good health. The CDR3 runs from the conserved cysteine through the conserved F or W. The D gene is left open where the match is weak. Part of the rows lack a size; the others show once, few, many or a class for expanded clones.

V gene: TRBV25-1; J gene: TRBJ2-3; D gene: NA; clone size: few; CDR3 protein: CASSERGTDTQYF; CDR3 DNA: TGTGCCAGCAGTGAGAGGGGCACAGATACGCAGTATTTT
V gene: TRBV7-2; J gene: TRBJ2-1; D gene: TRBD2; clone size: NA; CDR3 protein: CASSLGTSGGPTRLFF; CDR3 DNA: TGTGCCAGCAGCTTGGGGACTAGCGGGGGCCCGACTCGCCTGTTCTTC
V gene: TRBV12-3/TRBV12-4; J gene: TRBJ2-5; D gene: NA; clone size: NA; CDR3 protein: CASNTDKQETQYF; CDR3 DNA: TGTGCCAGCAACACGGACAAACAAGAGACCCAGTACTTC
V gene: TRBV7-3; J gene: TRBJ2-5; D gene: TRBD2; clone size: few; CDR3 protein: CASSQSSGALETQYF; CDR3 DNA: TGTGCCAGCAGCCAATCTAGCGGGGCCTTGGAGACCCAGTACTTC
V gene: TRBV29-1; J gene: TRBJ2-7; D gene: NA; clone size: NA; CDR3 protein: CSVEGTGQSSYEQYF; CDR3 DNA: TGCAGCGTTGAGGGTACGGGTCAGAGCTCCTACGAGCAGTACTTC
V gene: TRBV27; J gene: TRBJ2-7; D gene: NA; clone size: NA; CDR3 protein: CASPSGVEYYEQYF; CDR3 DNA: TGTGCCAGCCCTTCGGGGGTCGAGTACTACGAGCAGTACTTC
V gene: TRBV7-9; J gene: TRBJ2-7; D gene: TRBD1; clone size: NA; CDR3 protein: CASSSQPGRGSEQYF; CDR3 DNA: TGTGCCAGCAGCTCGCAACCCGGCAGGGGGAGCGAGCAGTACTTC
V gene: TRBV6-2/TRBV6-3; J gene: TRBJ2-7; D gene: NA; clone size: many; CDR3 protein: CASTKGGTVREQYF; CDR3 DNA: TGTGCCAGCACCAAAGGCGGGACGGTAAGGGAGCAGTACTTC
V gene: TRBV4-1; J gene: TRBJ2-1; D gene: NA; clone size: NA; CDR3 protein: CASSQVDLLVFGEQFF; CDR3 DNA: TGCGCCAGCAGCCAGGTCGATCTTTTGGTCTTCGGAGAGCAGTTCTTC
V gene: TRBV6-6; J gene: TRBJ2-1; D gene: NA; clone size: NA; CDR3 protein: CASRRDQETQFF; CDR3 DNA: TGTGCCAGCAGGCGGGACCAAGAGACCCAGTTCTTC
V gene: TRBV5-6; J gene: TRBJ2-7; D gene: NA; clone size: NA; CDR3 protein: CASSEPLGASYEQYF; CDR3 DNA: TGTGCCAGCAGCGAACCGTTGGGCGCGTCCTACGAGCAGTACTTC
V gene: TRBV12-3/TRBV12-4; J gene: TRBJ2-5; D gene: TRBD1; clone size: many; CDR3 protein: CASSRDRQTQYF; CDR3 DNA: TGTGCCAGCAGCCGGGACAGACAGACCCAGTACTTC
V gene: TRBV12-3/TRBV12-4; J gene: TRBJ1-2; D gene: TRBD1; clone size: NA; CDR3 protein: CASSVQQGSGYTF; CDR3 DNA: TGTGCCAGCAGTGTACAACAGGGGAGTGGCTACACCTTC
V gene: TRBV10-3; J gene: TRBJ2-5; D gene: NA; clone size: NA; CDR3 protein: CAISGQGNKETQYF; CDR3 DNA: TGTGCCATCAGCGGGCAGGGGAACAAGGAGACCCAGTACTTC
V gene: TRBV12-3/TRBV12-4; J gene: TRBJ2-5; D gene: NA; clone size: many; CDR3 protein: CASSTLGETQYF; CDR3 DNA: TGTGCCAGCAGTACCCTAGGAGAGACCCAGTACTTC
V gene: TRBV6-5; J gene: TRBJ1-4; D gene: NA; clone size: many; CDR3 protein: CASSYSGQSIEKLFF; CDR3 DNA: TGTGCCAGCAGTTACTCGGGGCAGAGTATTGAAAAACTGTTTTTT
V gene: TRBV12-1; J gene: TRBJ2-7; D gene: NA; clone size: NA; CDR3 protein: CASTDEGPNEQYF; CDR3 DNA: TGTGCCAGCACCGACGAGGGGCCCAACGAGCAGTACTTC
V gene: TRBV12-3/TRBV12-4; J gene: TRBJ2-1; D gene: TRBD2; clone size: many; CDR3 protein: CASSLGTSGLEQFF; CDR3 DNA: TGTGCCAGCAGTTTAGGGACTAGCGGGCTCGAGCAGTTCTTC
V gene: TRBV2; J gene: TRBJ2-3; D gene: TRBD2; clone size: NA; CDR3 protein: CASPAGGKRLPSTDTQYF; CDR3 DNA: TGTGCCAGCCCCGCGGGGGGAAAGCGCCTGCCCTCCACAGATACGCAGTATTTT
V gene: TRBV28; J gene: TRBJ2-7; D gene: TRBD1; clone size: NA; CDR3 protein: CASSGRSRTGGSYEQYF; CDR3 DNA: TGTGCCAGCAGCGGCCGATCCAGGACAGGGGGCTCCTACGAGCAGTACTTC
V gene: TRBV21-1; J gene: TRBJ1-5; D gene: NA; clone size: few; CDR3 protein: CPAAPETNQPQHF; CDR3 DNA: TGTCCAGCAGCCCCCGAGACTAATCAGCCCCAGCATTTT
V gene: TRBV10-3; J gene: TRBJ2-1; D gene: TRBD2; clone size: NA; CDR3 protein: CAISASGLAGKSSYNEQFF; CDR3 DNA: TGTGCCATCAGTGCCTCGGGACTAGCGGGAAAAAGCTCCTACAATGAGCAGTTCTTC
V gene: TRBV15; J gene: TRBJ2-5; D gene: NA; clone size: many; CDR3 protein: CATSRAQETQYF; CDR3 DNA: TGTGCCACCAGCAGAGCTCAAGAGACCCAGTACTTC
V gene: TRBV12-3/TRBV12-4; J gene: TRBJ1-6; D gene: TRBD1; clone size: many; CDR3 protein: CASSFRQGSPLHF; CDR3 DNA: TGTGCCAGCAGTTTCCGACAGGGTTCACCCCTCCACTTT